Presented here are 5 T cell receptor beta chains from one specimen sequenced in a study of blood T cells in healthy people across ages (dated by TCRdb to between 2014 and 2017). Libraries were prepared through 5' RACE. A second 7 to 11 cycle PCR used a sample-barcoded 5' primer and a J-beta primer mix. TCRdb cleaned the public reads at Q25 with fastp, built clones with MiXCR and kept in-frame beta chains. Every entry covers one CDR3 protein and lists the most common genes and DNA from its rows. The sample includes fewer than 2 million distinct CDR3 sequences, with about two fifths observed a single time. The biggest ten clones account for 20% to 25% of the sample. The sequenced material came from blood. The receptors shown here come from a human donor in good health.

This sequence joins TRBV4-2 and TRBJ2-5; D is possibly TRBD2 (6 bases). The CDR3 totals 13 residues. CDR1 is LGHNA, CDR2 YNFKEQ, per germline. V was cut by 2 bases and J by 7 bases, with 11 bases left in between. CDR3 in DNA: TGTGCCAGCAGCCAAAATCCGCGGGGGACCCAGTACTTC. Its translation: CASSQNPRGTQYF.

The chain has TRBV20-1 and TRBJ2-3, with 10 bases fitting TRBD2. Germline V CDR1 and CDR2: DFQATT, SNEGSKA (reference sequence). The CDR3 runs to 15 residues. V lost 3 bases to trimming and J lost 4 bases; unmatched junction nucleotides: 7. CDR3 amino acids: CSARGAGGAADTQYF. In nucleotides, the CDR3 is TGCAGTGCTAGGGGAGCGGGGGGGGCAGCAGATACGCAGTATTTT.

This chain joins TRBV7-9 and TRBJ2-7; D is uncertain. V was shortened by 3 bases and J by 5 bases, with 11 bases between the two germline ends. CDR3 length: 13 residues. Germline assignment: CDR1 SEHNR and CDR2 FQNEAQ (reference sequence). DNA for the CDR3: TGTGCCAGCAGCTTGGTTCCGCCCCACGAGCAGTACTTC. Protein sequence: CASSLVPPHEQYF. The complete variable domain, with remaining parts taken from reference TRBV7-9 and TRBJ2-7, reads DTGVSQNPRHKITKRGQNVTFRCDPISEHNRLYWYRQTLGQGPEFLTYFQNEAQLEKSRLLSDRFSAERPKGSFSTLEIQRTEQGDSAMYLCASSLVPPHEQYFGPGTRLTVT.

Concerning this clonotype itself: At one end, the junction sequence differs from germline, possibly due to a read error. The rearrangement joins TRBV19 to TRBJ1-1; D is uncertain. The germline V gene encodes CDR1 LNHDA and CDR2 SQIVND (reference sequence). The CDR3 spans 13 residues. CDR3 amino acids: CAGREGLNTEAFF. The CDR3 nucleotides read TGTGCCGGTAGGGAAGGACTGAACACTGAAGCTTTCTTT. Combining the CDR3 with reference TRBV19 and TRBJ1-1 gives the whole variable domain DGGITQSPKYLFRKEGQNVTLSCEQNLNHDAMYWYRQDPGQGLRLIYYSQIVNDFQKGDIAEGYSVSREKKESFPLTVTSAQKNPTAFYLCAGREGLNTEAFFGQGTRLTVV.

This clonotype has just a few counts. This chain joins TRBV20-1 and TRBJ2-7, with a weak D call TRBD1 (6 bases). With 2 bases removed from V and 2 bases from J, the gap between germline ends came to 13 bases. The CDR3 contains 14 residues. The V gene's germline CDR1 is DFQATT and CDR2 SNEGSKA (reference sequence). The DNA of the CDR3 is TGCAGTGCTAGAAGTTTGGACAGCGCCTACGAGCAGTACTTC. Translated: CSARSLDSAYEQYF.